Below are 29 T cell receptor beta chains sequenced from a single sample in a study of cytomegalovirus exposure and HLA in healthy donors. The PCR used 60 Vbeta and 13 Jbeta primers. TCRdb's table, derived via immunoSEQ multiplex PCR, lists solely in-frame clones and lacks some. The listing records about 58,000 clones. Sample: PBMCs. All receptors derive from a male donor in good health and CMV-seronegative.

The chain recombines TRBV28 with TRBJ2-4; 8 nucleotides line up with TRBD1. The CDR3 totals 16 residues. After removal of 4 bases from V and 2 bases from J, the junction contained 7 bases not matched to a gene. Germline CDR1 is MDHEN and CDR2 is SYDVKM. The CDR3 DNA is TGTGCCAGCAGTTCCCCGGGACAGGATACCAAAAACATTCAGTACTTC. Translating gives CASSSPGQDTKNIQYF. Full variable domain (missing parts from reference TRBV28 and TRBJ2-4): DVKVTQSSRYLVKRTGEKVFLECVQDMDHENMFWYRQDPGLGLRLIYFSYDVKMKEKGDIPEGYSVSREKKERFSLILESASTNQTSMYLCASSSPGQDTKNIQYFGAGTRLSVL.

V and J are TRBV9 and TRBJ2-2; possible D gene TRBD2, 6 bases. The CDR3 has 15 residues. CDR1 is SGDLS, CDR2 YYNGEE, per germline. Trimming took 0 bases from V and 4 from J, leaving 10 bases between them. CDR3 protein: CASSVVQGGTGELFF. The CDR3 DNA sequence: TGTGCCAGCAGCGTAGTGCAGGGAGGCACCGGGGAGCTGTTTTTT.

The V call is TRBV9, the J call TRBJ1-1; D remains unclear. The V and J ends lost 0 bases and 1 base respectively, with 7 bases between them. Germline CDR1 reads SGDLS; CDR2 reads YYNGEE. The CDR3 length is 14 residues. The CDR3 bases are TGTGCCAGCAGCGTAGGAACAGCGAACACTGAAGCTTTCTTT. Protein product: CASSVGTANTEAFF.

The chain carries TRBV7-3 and TRBJ2-1, with 12 bases matching TRBD2. The junction had 10 bases not matched to a gene; V was cut back by 2 bases and J by 5 bases. CDR1 and CDR2 from the germline V gene are SGHTA and FQGTGA. The CDR3 sequence is 18 residues long. CDR3 nucleotide sequence: TGTGCCAGCAGCTTAGGGGGACTAGCGGGTCGGTCAAACAATGAGCAGTTCTTC. Translated, it gives CASSLGGLAGRSNNEQFF.

The chain carries TRBV19 and TRBJ2-2, with D possibly matching TRBD2 (5 bases). The CDR3 is made up of 14 amino acids. Germline values: CDR1 LNHDA, CDR2 SQIVND (reference sequence). Trimming stripped 8 bases from V and 3 bases from J, with 13 bases between. The CDR3 loop reads CASGYWRDTGELFF. The CDR3 coding sequence is TGTGCCAGTGGGTATTGGCGGGACACCGGGGAGCTGTTTTTT.

The V call is TRBV11-3, the J call TRBJ2-3; 7 positions match TRBD2. The germline V gene encodes CDR1 SGHNT and CDR2 YENEEA. Trimming cost V 5 bases and J 4 bases; bases outside gene matches: 3. The CDR3 loop spans 13 amino acids. The CDR3 sequence: CASSPSGADTQYF. CDR3 bases: TGTGCCAGCAGCCCGAGCGGGGCAGATACGCAGTATTTT.

This chain links TRBV29-1 with TRBJ2-5, with TRBD1 matching over 9 bases. V dropped 7 bases and J dropped 5; count of bases not matched to a gene: 8. The CDR3 runs 13 residues. Germline values: CDR1 SQVTM, CDR2 ANQGSEA. Here the CDR3 reads CSASDRGGETQYF. The CDR3 bases are TGCAGCGCCTCGGACAGGGGAGGGGAGACCCAGTACTTC.

The genes are TRBV18 and TRBJ2-7; weak D call: TRBD2 (5 bases). Germline lookup yields CDR1 KGHSH and CDR2 LQKENI. This CDR3 is 14 amino acids long. The V end lost 6 bases, the J end lost 7 bases, and 19 bases lay between the germline ends. CDR3 amino acids: CASSARSGDGEQYF. CDR3 coding DNA: TGTGCCAGCTCGGCGAGGTCCGGGGATGGTGAGCAGTACTTC.

The chain has TRBV5-1 and TRBJ2-2; D might be TRBD2 (5 bases). The germline V gene encodes CDR1 SGHRS and CDR2 YFSETQ. The CDR3 runs 13 residues. V gave up 5 bases and J gave up 5 bases, with 10 bases separating them. For the CDR3, the DNA is TGCGCCAGCAGACCCGGAGGTACCGGGGAGCTGTTTTTT. Protein sequence: CASRPGGTGELFF.

This sequence joins TRBV6-5 and TRBJ1-1, with D tentatively TRBD1 (5 bases). Trimming pared 4 bases from V and 4 bases from J, leaving 16 bases between. Germline CDR1 reads MNHEY; CDR2 reads SVGAGI. The CDR3 loop spans 15 amino acids. The CDR3 bases are TGTGCCAGCAGTTCCGACGACAGAGTCTTCACTGAAGCTTTCTTT. Its translation is CASSSDDRVFTEAFF.

The V call is TRBV6-1, the J call TRBJ2-2, with TRBD1 matching over 8 bases. With V trimmed by 5 bases and J by 4 bases, 6 bases remained unmatched. Germline V gene sequence: CDR1 MNHNS, CDR2 SASEGT. The CDR3 contains 15 residues. The CDR3 loop reads CASSRTGQATGELFF. In nucleotides, the CDR3 is TGTGCCAGCAGTCGGACAGGGCAGGCCACCGGGGAGCTGTTTTTT.

The V gene is TRBV7-2, the J gene TRBJ2-7; TRBD1 matches 11 bases. The ends lost 4 bases at V and 3 bases at J; junction bases unmatched: 8. Germline-derived CDR1 and CDR2 are SGHTA and FQGNSA. The CDR3 is made up of 16 amino acids. The CDR3, as DNA: TGTGCCAGCAGCTCCTCAACCGGGACAGGGGGCTACGAGCAGTACTTC. It encodes CASSSSTGTGGYEQYF.

The chain has TRBV28 and TRBJ2-3; TRBD2 matches at 7 bases. CDR3 length: 14 residues. Germline CDR1 reads MDHEN; CDR2 reads SYDVKM. V shed 5 bases and J 5 bases; nucleotides not matched to a gene: 7. CDR3 amino acids: CASSRSGTQDTQYF. For the CDR3, the DNA is TGTGCCAGCAGTAGAAGCGGGACCCAAGATACGCAGTATTTT.

This chain joins TRBV5-1 and TRBJ2-5; D remains unclear. V was shortened by 1 base and J by 2 bases, with 6 bases between the two germline ends. Per germline, CDR1 SGHRS and CDR2 YFSETQ. This CDR3 spans 13 amino acids. The CDR3 protein is CASSLYRQETQYF. CDR3 bases: TGCGCCAGCAGCTTGTACAGACAAGAGACCCAGTACTTC.

The chain joins TRBV18 to TRBJ1-1, with D perhaps TRBD1 (5 bases). CDR1 and CDR2 from the germline V gene are KGHSH and LQKENI. This CDR3 comprises 17 residues. V lost 1 base to trimming and J lost 1 base, with 16 bases between them. In DNA form, the CDR3 reads TGTGCCAGCTCACCACTCGACAGTTATATCACGAACACTGAAGCTTTCTTT. As protein: CASSPLDSYITNTEAFF.

The CDR3 here is CASSPLGTHRQETQYF. Written as DNA, the CDR3 is TGTGCCAGCAGCCCGCTGGGGACACACCGCCAAGAGACCCAGTACTTC. The J gene is TRBJ2-5, the V gene TRBV7-9; possible D gene TRBD1, 6 bases. The CDR3 consists of 16 residues. Germline CDR1 reads SEHNR; CDR2 reads FQNEAQ (reference sequence). With 5 bases removed from V and 1 base from J, the gap between germline ends came to 17 bases.

The chain is built from TRBV29-1 and TRBJ1-1, with D maybe TRBD1 (5 bases). V was trimmed by 3 bases and J by 1 base, leaving 6 bases between them. Germline loops: CDR1 SQVTM, CDR2 ANQGSEA. This CDR3 is 12 amino acids long. The CDR3 reads CSVDRGNTEAFF. CDR3 bases: TGCAGCGTTGATAGGGGGAACACTGAAGCTTTCTTT.

The V and J genes are TRBV7-9 and TRBJ2-7; no clear D gene. From germline, CDR1 is SEHNR and CDR2 FQNEAQ (reference sequence). This CDR3 is 14 amino acids long. Trimming removed 5 bases at V and 2 bases at J, with 13 bases between. CDR3 loop: CASSPPLGPYEQYF. In DNA form, the CDR3 reads TGTGCCAGCAGCCCCCCCCTCGGTCCCTACGAGCAGTACTTC.

The chain carries TRBV11-2 and TRBJ2-4, with 8 nucleotides matching TRBD1. The germline CDR1 and CDR2 sequences are SGHAT and FQNNGV. V dropped 3 bases and J dropped 8; count of bases not matched to a gene: 6. CDR3 length: 14 amino acids. The chain's CDR3 is CASSFDRGAYIQYF. DNA for the CDR3: TGTGCCAGCAGCTTCGACAGGGGCGCGTACATTCAGTACTTC.

The chain is built from TRBV29-1 and TRBJ2-3; D possibly corresponds to TRBD2 (6 bases). This CDR3 is built from 17 residues. The germline V and J ends were trimmed by 4 bases and 3 bases, with 23 bases remaining between them. Germline-derived CDR1 and CDR2 are SQVTM and ANQGSEA. The DNA of the CDR3 is TGCAGCGTTGTACCCTTCAGAGGGCGGGATAAAACAGATACGCAGTATTTT. Its translation is CSVVPFRGRDKTDTQYF.

The V call is TRBV6-5, the J call TRBJ1-4; D perhaps matches TRBD1 (6 bases). There are 15 residues in the CDR3. Germline CDR1 is MNHEY and CDR2 is SVGAGI. V lost 2 bases to trimming and J lost 8 bases, with 15 bases between them. CDR3: CASSYRLGGGEKLFF. Written as DNA, the CDR3 is TGTGCCAGCAGTTACCGCCTAGGGGGTGGGGAAAAACTGTTTTTT.

The chain employs TRBV7-9 and TRBJ2-1; TRBD2 matches at 13 bases. V lost 5 bases to trimming and J lost 0 bases; unmatched junction nucleotides: 1. CDR3 length: 16 residues. Germline CDR1 and CDR2: SEHNR and FQNEAQ (reference sequence). CDR3 in DNA: TGTGCCAGCAGCGGACTAGCGGGAGCCTCCTACAATGAGCAGTTCTTC. As protein: CASSGLAGASYNEQFF. The full variable domain, its missing parts supplied by reference TRBV7-9 and TRBJ2-1, is DTGVSQNPRHKITKRGQNVTFRCDPISEHNRLYWYRQTLGQGPEFLTYFQNEAQLEKSRLLSDRFSAERPKGSFSTLEIQRTEQGDSAMYLCASSGLAGASYNEQFFGPGTRLTVL.

V gene TRBV9 combines with J gene TRBJ1-4; D is possibly TRBD1 (5 bases). Per the germline V gene, CDR1 is SGDLS and CDR2 is YYNGEE. This CDR3 has 14 amino acids. Trimming took 4 bases from V and 7 from J, leaving 14 bases between them. The CDR3 region is CASSPGMVREKLFF. CDR3 DNA: TGTGCCAGCAGCCCAGGGATGGTCCGTGAAAAACTGTTTTTT.

The gene calls are TRBV30 and TRBJ2-1, with D perhaps TRBD1 (5 bases). Trimming shortened V by 5 bases and J by 4 bases, and 12 bases separated the two germline ends. This CDR3 is built from 13 residues. Germline V gene lookup returns CDR1 GTSNPN and CDR2 SVGIG (reference sequence). The CDR3 loop reads CAWSSGAYNEQFF. The CDR3 DNA is TGTGCCTGGTCCTCTGGGGCTTACAATGAGCAGTTCTTC.

The V gene is TRBV19, the J gene TRBJ1-5; TRBD1 matches at 7 bases. Germline assignment: CDR1 LNHDA and CDR2 SQIVND (reference sequence). With V trimmed by 8 bases and J by 4 bases, 2 bases remained unmatched. CDR3 length: 12 amino acids. CDR3 protein: CASGTVNQPQHF. In DNA, the CDR3 is TGTGCCAGTGGGACAGTGAATCAGCCCCAGCATTTT.

The genes are TRBV5-1 and TRBJ2-5; 7 bases are shared with TRBD1. This CDR3 is built from 13 residues. The V and J ends lost 2 bases and 3 bases, in that order; junction bases with no gene match: 1. In germline, CDR1 is SGHRS, CDR2 YFSETQ. DNA of the CDR3: TGCGCCAGCAGCTTCCAGGGGGAAGAGACCCAGTACTTC. It yields the protein CASSFQGEETQYF.

The V call is TRBV2, the J call TRBJ1-5; D gene uncertain. Germline CDR1 SNHLY, CDR2 FYNNEI. The CDR3 extends over 13 amino acids. Between the trimmed V and J ends, which lost 4 bases and 6 bases, there was a span of 10 bases. CDR3 amino acids: CASSAGFAQPQHF. In DNA form, the CDR3 reads TGTGCCAGCAGTGCAGGCTTTGCTCAGCCCCAGCATTTT.

This rearrangement joins TRBV30 to TRBJ1-4; D not resolved. V was cut by 2 bases and J by 8 bases, with 9 bases left in between. The CDR3 runs 12 residues. Germline values: CDR1 GTSNPN, CDR2 SVGIG (reference sequence). CDR3 amino acids: CAWSTLREKLFF. In nucleotides, the CDR3 is TGTGCCTGGAGTACCCTCAGGGAAAAACTGTTTTTT.

This chain uses TRBV30 with TRBJ2-7, with D possibly TRBD1 on 6 matching bases. The CDR3 sequence is 12 residues long. V shed 2 bases and J shed 3 bases, with 8 bases lying between them. CDR1 and CDR2 (germline): GTSNPN, SVGIG (reference sequence). The CDR3 region has the DNA TGTGCCTGGAGTCCAGGGGTCTACGAGCAGTACTTC. Translation: CAWSPGVYEQYF. The variable domain in full, with the rest retrieved from reference TRBV30 and TRBJ2-7, is SQTIHQWPATLVQPVGSPLSLECTVEGTSNPNLYWYRQAAGRGLQLLFYSVGIGQISSEVPQNLSASRPQDRQFILSSKKLLLSDSGFYLCAWSPGVYEQYFGPGTRLTVT.